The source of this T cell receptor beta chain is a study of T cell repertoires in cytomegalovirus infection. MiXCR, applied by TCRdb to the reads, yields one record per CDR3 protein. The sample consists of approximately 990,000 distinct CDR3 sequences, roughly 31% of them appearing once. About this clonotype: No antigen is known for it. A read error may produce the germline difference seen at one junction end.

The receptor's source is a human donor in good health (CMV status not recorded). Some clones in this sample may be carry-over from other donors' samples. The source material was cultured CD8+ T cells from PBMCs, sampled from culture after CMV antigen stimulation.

The CDR3 DNA reads as TGTGTCAGCACCCATCGTGGGAGGGAAGGCTATGGCTACACCTTC. Translating it yields CVSTHRGREGYGYTF. The chain links TRBV7-6 to TRBJ1-2, with D unclear. The CDR3 has 15 residues. Germline V lookup: CDR1 SGHVS, CDR2 FNYEAQ.